Here is one T cell receptor beta chain with its context. What it binds is not known. CD45RO/CCR7/CD25/CD127/CD95/CD27 separated CD4+ naive, central memory, regulatory and stem cell-like memory cells by sorting. V lost 0 bases, J lost 7 bases, and 7 bases lay in between. This CDR3 is 13 amino acids long. Germline V gives CDR1 LGHNA, CDR2 YNFKEQ. This sample is part of a study of beta chain features in type 1 diabetes. Study-wide background: Cells sorted and examined across all samples totaled nearly 110,000,000. Overall study results and limits: A definitive answer on HLA type influencing TCRB rearrangement was not reached here. Moderate but significant shortening of TCRB CDR3s was recorded in all four CD4+ subsets from Type 1 diabetes patients.

The sequenced template was cDNA made from the entire isolated RNA. Assay: immunoSEQ multiplex PCR; the TCRdb copy retains only in-frame clones and omits some. In the table there are about 160,000 clones, less than 9.5% of which are singletons. The source of this sequence is a middle-aged woman with type 1 diabetes. The sequenced sample consisted of central memory CD4+ T cells from blood. This chain connects TRBV4-2 to TRBJ1-5; D call uncertain. The CDR3 sequence is CASSQDQAQPQHF. CDR3 coding DNA: TGTGCCAGCAGCCAAGATCAGGCCCAGCCCCAGCATTTT.